A single sample gave rise to the 21 T cell receptor beta chains below, sequenced in a study of T cell responses to AZD1222 COVID-19 vaccine. Clones were sequenced by immunoSEQ multiplex PCR, and TCRdb holds only the in-frame ones, with some missing. This sample has 120,000 to 150,000 clones, with around nine tenths found just once. Sample: peripheral blood, taken on day 0 of AZD1222 vaccination. These receptors all come from an adult in good health.

The chain combines TRBV5-1 with TRBJ1-1, with unresolved D. Germline-derived CDR1 and CDR2 are SGHRS and YFSETQ. This CDR3 comprises 15 residues. Trimming pared 0 bases from V and 3 bases from J, leaving 12 bases between. CDR3 residues: CASSLVGEPYTEAFF. The DNA of the CDR3 is TGCGCCAGCAGCTTGGTCGGAGAACCTTACACTGAAGCTTTCTTT.

This clone was recorded once. The gene calls are TRBV4-3 and TRBJ1-2, with D unresolved. Between the trimmed V and J ends, which lost 0 bases and 4 bases, there was a span of 9 bases. The CDR3 totals 14 residues. The V gene's germline CDR1 is LGHNA and CDR2 YSLEER. CDR3 nucleotides: TGCGCCAGCAGCCAAGATGTGCGGGCCTATGGCTACACCTTC. Its protein is CASSQDVRAYGYTF.

The chain joins TRBV6-6 to TRBJ2-1, with D hard to call. V lost 4 bases to trimming and J lost 9 bases, with 10 bases between them. The CDR3 runs to 12 residues. Germline V gene lookup returns CDR1 MNHNY and CDR2 SVGAGI (reference sequence). The chain's CDR3 is CASSSPSGEQFF. The CDR3, as DNA: TGTGCCAGCAGTTCACCATCGGGTGAGCAGTTCTTC.

This sequence joins TRBV7-2 and TRBJ2-1, with 11 positions matching TRBD2. Germline trimming cut 1 base from V and 0 bases from J; bases unmatched to any gene: 8. The CDR3 consists of 19 residues. The V gene's germline CDR1 is SGHTA and CDR2 FQGNSA. The CDR3 region has the DNA TGTGCCAGCAGCTTAGAAAGGGGGACTAGCGGCTACTCCTACAATGAGCAGTTCTTC. Translated, it gives CASSLERGTSGYSYNEQFF.

The rearrangement links TRBV6-5 to TRBJ1-5, with D possibly being TRBD1 (6 bases). The V and J ends lost 6 bases and 7 bases respectively, with 13 bases between them. Germline CDR1 and CDR2: MNHEY and SVGAGI. CDR3 length: 13 residues. This CDR3 is CASRQSGGQPQHF. Written as DNA, the CDR3 is TGTGCCAGCAGGCAATCGGGGGGCCAGCCCCAGCATTTT.

The rearrangement uses TRBV15 and TRBJ2-3, with D uncertain. V lost 1 base and J lost 1, with 12 bases in between. The germline V gene has CDR1 LNHNV and CDR2 YYDKDF (reference sequence). The CDR3 loop spans 16 amino acids. The CDR3 spells CATSRGGYGGTDTQYF. In DNA form, the CDR3 reads TGTGCCACCAGCAGAGGAGGTTACGGTGGCACAGATACGCAGTATTTT.

This clone occurred once. The rearrangement uses TRBV19 and TRBJ2-1; TRBD1 or TRBD2 may be the D gene (5 bases each). The V end lost 8 bases, the J end lost 10 bases, and 15 bases lay between the germline ends. Germline V gene lookup returns CDR1 LNHDA and CDR2 SQIVND (reference sequence). This CDR3 region has 12 residues. The DNA of the CDR3 is TGTGCCAGTTCTCCGGGGCTCAGCGAGCAGTTCTTC. Amino acids: CASSPGLSEQFF. The full variable domain, its missing parts supplied by reference TRBV19 and TRBJ2-1, is DGGITQSPKYLFRKEGQNVTLSCEQNLNHDAMYWYRQDPGQGLRLIYYSQIVNDFQKGDIAEGYSVSREKKESFPLTVTSAQKNPTAFYLCASSPGLSEQFFGPGTRLTVL.

The V and J genes are TRBV19 and TRBJ2-7; 8 nucleotides match TRBD1. The CDR3 is 15 amino acids. CDR1 LNHDA and CDR2 SQIVND come from the germline V gene (reference sequence). V trimming: 1 base; J trimming: 0 bases; junction bases outside the gene matches: 2. CDR3 region: CASSIGQGSSYEQYF. The CDR3 nucleotides are TGTGCCAGTAGTATAGGACAGGGGAGCTCCTACGAGCAGTACTTC. Filled out from reference TRBV19 and TRBJ2-7, the complete variable domain reads DGGITQSPKYLFRKEGQNVTLSCEQNLNHDAMYWYRQDPGQGLRLIYYSQIVNDFQKGDIAEGYSVSREKKESFPLTVTSAQKNPTAFYLCASSIGQGSSYEQYFGPGTRLTVT.

The chain couples TRBV12-5 to TRBJ2-3; weak D call: TRBD2 (6 bases). This CDR3 spans 15 amino acids. Trimming removed 6 bases at V and 6 bases at J, with 19 bases between. The germline V gene has CDR1 LGHNT and CDR2 FRNRAP. The CDR3 spells CASGPGGSGGDTQYF. The CDR3 nucleotides are TGTGCTAGTGGCCCCGGGGGTAGCGGAGGTGATACGCAGTATTTT.

This clone was observed a handful of times. This chain uses TRBV3-1 (or the pseudogene TRBV3-2) with TRBJ2-7; TRBD2 matches 7 bases. Germline CDR1 and CDR2: LGHDT and YNNKEL (reference sequence). CDR3 length: 14 amino acids. V dropped 0 bases and J dropped 4; count of bases not matched to a gene: 3. Here the CDR3 reads CASSQDRGGYEQYF. CDR3 nucleotides: TGTGCCAGCAGCCAAGATCGCGGGGGATACGAGCAGTACTTC.

The V gene is TRBV6-5, the J gene TRBJ1-5; D unresolved. From germline, CDR1 is MNHEY and CDR2 SVGAGI. Deletions cut 8 bases from V and 2 bases from J, with 16 bases between. The CDR3 is 15 residues long. The CDR3 loop is CASAFTWGRNQPQHF. Written as DNA, the CDR3 is TGTGCCAGCGCCTTTACGTGGGGTCGCAATCAGCCCCAGCATTTT.

This chain uses TRBV6-2 or TRBV6-3 with TRBJ1-1; D unresolved. Trimming left V 5 bases short and J 2 bases short, with 9 bases between. The CDR3 has 13 residues. Per the germline V gene, CDR1 is MNHEY and CDR2 is SVGEGT. CDR3 residues: CASSDGPNTEAFF. CDR3 in DNA: TGTGCCAGCAGTGATGGGCCCAACACTGAAGCTTTCTTT.

This CDR3 reads CASSPGQVEAFF. The DNA of the CDR3 is TGTGCCAGCTCACCCGGGCAGGTCGAAGCTTTCTTT. This chain links TRBV18 with TRBJ1-1; D call uncertain. CDR3 length equals 12 residues. CDR1 and CDR2 (germline): KGHSH, LQKENI. Trimming took 3 bases from V and 8 from J, leaving 10 bases between them.

The gene calls are TRBV5-1 and TRBJ2-3; a possible D gene is TRBD2 (5 bases). Per germline, CDR1 SGHRS and CDR2 YFSETQ. V shed 6 bases and J shed 0 bases, with 17 bases lying between them. CDR3 size: 16 residues. The CDR3 sequence is CASTPAAGASTDTQYF. In nucleotides, the CDR3 is TGCGCCAGCACCCCCGCTGCGGGTGCTAGCACAGATACGCAGTATTTT.

This clone came up a few times. The V and J genes are TRBV7-2 and TRBJ1-3; weak D call: TRBD1 (6 bases). The ends were cut back, 0 bases at V and 2 bases at J, with 11 bases in the middle. The CDR3 is made up of 16 amino acids. Germline values: CDR1 SGHTA, CDR2 FQGNSA. CDR3 region: CASSLARGGAGNTIYF. CDR3 DNA: TGTGCCAGCAGCTTAGCGCGGGGGGGCGCTGGAAACACCATATATTTT.

V and J are TRBV25-1 and TRBJ2-7; possible D gene TRBD1, 6 bases. The CDR3 loop spans 13 amino acids. Germline CDR1 MGHDK, CDR2 SYGVNS. V gave up 3 bases and J gave up 4 bases, with 10 bases separating them. The chain's CDR3 is CASSDRGRYEQYF. The DNA for the CDR3 is TGTGCCAGCAGTGACAGGGGACGGTACGAGCAGTACTTC.

The chain combines TRBV2 with TRBJ1-4; no clear D. The CDR3 covers 13 residues. The V end was cut by 7 bases, the J end by 7 bases, with 13 bases between. Germline values: CDR1 SNHLY, CDR2 FYNNEI. CDR3 sequence reads: CASITWEGEKLFF. The CDR3 DNA follows: TGTGCCAGCATTACCTGGGAGGGTGAAAAACTGTTTTTT.

Note on this clone: Different DNA sequences within this sample yield the same CDR3. The chain employs TRBV27 and TRBJ1-6; no reliable D call. The CDR3 length is 13 residues. Trimming cost V 2 bases and J 4 bases, with 3 bases left between them. Per the germline V gene, CDR1 is MNHEY and CDR2 is SMNVEV (reference sequence). The CDR3 spells CASSLGYNSPLHF. The CDR3 region has the DNA TGTGCCAGCAGTTTAGGGTATAATTCACCCCTCCACTTT.

The rearrangement joins TRBV19 to TRBJ1-5; TRBD1 is a possible D gene (5 bases). Germline lookup yields CDR1 LNHDA and CDR2 SQIVND (reference sequence). Trimming took 6 bases from V and 0 from J, leaving 15 bases between them. CDR3 size: 16 residues. This chain's CDR3 is CASSIRAPYSNQPQHF. The CDR3 nucleotides read TGTGCCAGTAGCATCAGGGCCCCGTATAGCAATCAGCCCCAGCATTTT. Full variable domain (rest looked up from reference TRBV19 and TRBJ1-5): DGGITQSPKYLFRKEGQNVTLSCEQNLNHDAMYWYRQDPGQGLRLIYYSQIVNDFQKGDIAEGYSVSREKKESFPLTVTSAQKNPTAFYLCASSIRAPYSNQPQHFGDGTRLSIL.

The rearrangement links TRBV6-5 to TRBJ1-6; D gene uncertain. The CDR3 sequence is 15 residues long. From germline, CDR1 is MNHEY and CDR2 SVGAGI. V shed 4 bases and J shed 4 bases, with 11 bases lying between them. The CDR3 DNA follows: TGTGCCAGCAGTTCCCTGGACCCATATAATTCACCCCTCCACTTT. Translating gives CASSSLDPYNSPLHF.

The V and J genes are TRBV6-5 and TRBJ2-4, with unresolved D. Trimming pared 10 bases from V and 0 bases from J, leaving 10 bases between. Per germline, CDR1 MNHEY and CDR2 SVGAGI. The CDR3 length is 13 residues. The CDR3 DNA reads TGTGCCATCCATGACATAGCCAAAAACATTCAGTACTTC. Protein: CAIHDIAKNIQYF.